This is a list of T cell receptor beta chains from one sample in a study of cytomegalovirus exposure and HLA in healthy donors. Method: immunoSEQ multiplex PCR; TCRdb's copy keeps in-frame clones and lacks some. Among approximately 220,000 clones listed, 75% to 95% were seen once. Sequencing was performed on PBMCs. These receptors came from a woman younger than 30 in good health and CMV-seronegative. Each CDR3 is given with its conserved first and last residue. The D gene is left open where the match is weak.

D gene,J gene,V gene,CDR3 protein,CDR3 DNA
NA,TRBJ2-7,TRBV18,CASSKGGSYEQYF,TGTGCCAGCTCAAAAGGGGGTTCCTACGAGCAGTACTTC
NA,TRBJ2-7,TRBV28,CASSLGGQATYEQYF,TGTGCCAGCAGTCTGGGGGGGCAGGCCACCTACGAGCAGTACTTC
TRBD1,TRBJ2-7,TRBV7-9,CASSPTSTGAAYEQYF,TGTGCCAGCAGCCCGACGTCGACAGGGGCCGCCTACGAGCAGTACTTC
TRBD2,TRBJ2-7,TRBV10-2,CASRERETRYEQYF,TGCGCCAGCCGGGAGCGGGAGACCCGGTACGAGCAGTACTTC
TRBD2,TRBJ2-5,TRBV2,CASSELGTSGARTTQYF,TGTGCCAGCAGTGAATTAGGGACTAGCGGGGCCCGCACGACCCAGTACTTC
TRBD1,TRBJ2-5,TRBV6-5,CASRRTGQETQYF,TGTGCCAGCAGAAGGACAGGCCAAGAGACCCAGTACTTC
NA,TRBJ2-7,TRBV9,CASSLRGPPYEQYF,TGTGCCAGCAGCCTGCGGGGGCCTCCCTACGAGCAGTACTTC
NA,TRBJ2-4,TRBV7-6,CASSLNPSAFQNIQYF,TGTGCCAGCAGCTTGAACCCCTCCGCGTTTCAAAACATTCAGTACTTC
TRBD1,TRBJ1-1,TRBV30,CAWSVLGRGRPTEAFF,TGTGCCTGGAGTGTACTTGGCAGGGGGCGGCCCACTGAAGCTTTCTTT
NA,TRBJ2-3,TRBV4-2,CASSQDGGDTQYF,TGTGCCAGCAGCCAGGACGGAGGGGATACGCAGTATTTT